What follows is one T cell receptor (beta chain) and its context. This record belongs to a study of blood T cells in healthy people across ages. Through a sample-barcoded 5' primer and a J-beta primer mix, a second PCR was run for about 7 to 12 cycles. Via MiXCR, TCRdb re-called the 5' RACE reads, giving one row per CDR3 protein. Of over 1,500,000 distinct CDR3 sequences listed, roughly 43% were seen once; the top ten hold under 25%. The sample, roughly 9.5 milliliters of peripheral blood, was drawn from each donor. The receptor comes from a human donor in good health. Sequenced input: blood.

The CDR3 DNA follows: TGCAGCGGGGGGGACAGATGTGGCTACACCTTC. The encoded protein is CSGGDRCGYTF. The chain recombines TRBV29-1 with TRBJ1-2, with 7 bases aligning to TRBD1. The CDR3 extends over 11 amino acids. Trimming removed 7 bases from V and 7 bases from J; junction bases left unmatched: 6. CDR1 is SQVTM, CDR2 ANQGSEA, per germline.